The text below deals with one T cell receptor beta chain. TCRdb processed the 5' RACE reads anew with MiXCR; each CDR3 protein has one entry. Here the sample spans around 1.7 million distinct CDR3 sequences, 25% to 35% being singletons. These data are taken from a study of identical twins. The TCR originated in a newborn girl in good health. Sequencing used cord blood.

CDR3 sequence: CASSQDGDRVYEQYF. CDR3 nucleotides: TGTGCCAGCAGCCAAGATGGGGACAGGGTATACGAGCAGTACTTC. This rearrangement joins TRBV4-2 to TRBJ2-7; 9 positions match TRBD1. Germline V gene data show CDR1 as LGHNA and CDR2 as YNFKEQ. V lost 0 bases, J lost 4 bases, and 4 bases stayed unmatched. This CDR3 has 15 residues.